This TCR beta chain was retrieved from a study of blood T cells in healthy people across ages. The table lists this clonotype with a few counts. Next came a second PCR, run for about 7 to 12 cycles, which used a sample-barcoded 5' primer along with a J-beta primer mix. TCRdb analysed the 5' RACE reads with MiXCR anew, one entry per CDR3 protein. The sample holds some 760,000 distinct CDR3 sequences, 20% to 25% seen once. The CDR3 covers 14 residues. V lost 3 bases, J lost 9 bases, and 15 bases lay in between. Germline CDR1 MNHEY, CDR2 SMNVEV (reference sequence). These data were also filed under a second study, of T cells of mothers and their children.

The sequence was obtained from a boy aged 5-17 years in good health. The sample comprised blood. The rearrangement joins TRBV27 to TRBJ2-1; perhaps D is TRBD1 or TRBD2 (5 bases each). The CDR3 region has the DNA TGTGCCAGCAGTTTGCCGGGGCTAGCCAGTGAGCAGTTCTTC. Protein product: CASSLPGLASEQFF.